These 18 T cell receptor beta chains were all obtained from the same sample, sequenced in a study of blood T cell repertoires in COVID-19. Libraries were prepared by immunoSEQ multiplex PCR; TCRdb keeps only in-frame clonotypes and omits some of them. The table shows 160,000 or so clones, with around 83% occurring only once. The sample taken for sequencing was peripheral blood. The origin of the receptors is a human donor in a cohort sampled during active COVID-19.

The rearrangement uses TRBV7-2 and TRBJ2-5; D unresolved. The CDR3 runs 13 residues. Germline V gives CDR1 SGHTA, CDR2 FQGNSA. V lost 2 bases, J lost 1 base, and 5 bases lay in between. DNA for the CDR3: TGTGCCAGCAGCTTACACATCCAAGAGACCCAGTACTTC. This translates into CASSLHIQETQYF.

The J gene is TRBJ2-7, the V gene TRBV6-6, with D possibly matching TRBD1 (6 bases). V lost 6 bases and J 5 bases, leaving 11 bases between the germline ends. CDR1 and CDR2 from the germline V gene are MNHNY and SVGAGI (reference sequence). The CDR3 loop spans 12 amino acids. The CDR3 region has the DNA TGTGCCAGCAGCCACAGGGCCCACGAGCAGTACTTC. It yields the protein CASSHRAHEQYF.

The chain carries TRBV28 and TRBJ1-2; the match to TRBD1 covers 7 bases. V dropped 1 base and J dropped 5; count of bases not matched to a gene: 7. Germline V lookup: CDR1 MDHEN, CDR2 SYDVKM. This CDR3 contains 15 residues. CDR3 nucleotides: TGTGCCAGCAGTTTATCCGCAGGGGGGAGGTATGGCTACACCTTC. Amino acid sequence: CASSLSAGGRYGYTF.

J is TRBJ2-3 and V is TRBV3-1 (or the pseudogene TRBV3-2); TRBD2 matches at 8 bases. The CDR3 extends over 16 amino acids. J lost 3 bases, V lost 4 bases, and 9 bases had no gene match. Germline CDR1 is LGHDT and CDR2 is YNNKEL (reference sequence). CDR3 in amino acids: CASSPLGAGATDTQYF. The CDR3 nucleotides are TGTGCCAGCAGCCCCCTTGGAGCGGGAGCGACAGATACGCAGTATTTT.

The genes are TRBV18 and TRBJ1-5, with D tentatively TRBD1 (6 bases). Per the germline V gene, CDR1 is KGHSH and CDR2 is LQKENI. V lost 0 bases, J lost 3 bases, and 12 bases lay in between. The CDR3 contains 16 residues. Here the CDR3 DNA reads TGTGCCAGCTCACCACCGGGGGGGGGCCCCAATCAGCCCCAGCATTTT. Protein sequence: CASSPPGGGPNQPQHF.

V gene TRBV2 combines with J gene TRBJ2-1; 11 bases map to TRBD2. The CDR3 has 14 amino acids. Germline CDR1 and CDR2: SNHLY and FYNNEI. V was pared by 6 bases and J by 9 bases, with 7 bases of the junction left unmatched. CDR3 coding DNA: TGTGCCAGCAGGAAACTAGCGGGAGATGGTGAGCAGTTCTTC. Its protein product is CASRKLAGDGEQFF.

The CDR3 here is CATADRVSYEQYF. CDR3 coding DNA: TGCGCCACAGCCGACAGGGTCTCCTACGAGCAGTACTTC. The gene calls are TRBV10-2 and TRBJ2-7; 7 bases match TRBD1. V shed 10 bases and J 0 bases; nucleotides not matched to a gene: 6. Germline V gene lookup returns CDR1 WSHSY and CDR2 SAAADI. The CDR3 runs to 13 residues.

This clone was detected only a few times. V is TRBV7-9 and J is TRBJ1-4; D gene uncertain. The CDR3 spans 10 residues. Germline-derived CDR1 and CDR2 are SEHNR and FQNEAQ (reference sequence). Trimming took 11 bases from V and 8 from J, leaving 9 bases between them. The CDR3 sequence is CASYGEKLFF. The CDR3 DNA follows: TGTGCCTCCTACGGGGAAAAACTGTTTTTT.

This chain links TRBV21-1 with TRBJ2-3; TRBD2, as called in the table, went unchecked against the DNA. TRBV21-1 is designated a pseudogene. The CDR3 spans 14 residues. The CDR3 DNA follows: TGTGCCACTGGGGGGGGGACTCGCAGTTTTACGCAGTATTTT. Translating gives CATGGGTRSFTQYF.

V gene TRBV21-1 combines with J gene TRBJ2-7; TRBD1, the table's D call, lacks a check against the DNA. TRBV21-1 is a pseudogene locus. The CDR3 spans 15 residues. The CDR3: CASSKGKTPPYEQYF. CDR3 bases: TGTGCCAGCAGCAAAGGGAAGACACCACCCTACGAGCAGTACTTC.

V and J are TRBV5-1 and TRBJ2-7; D remains unclear. The germline V gene has CDR1 SGHRS and CDR2 YFSETQ. V dropped 1 base and J dropped 0 bases, with 5 bases sitting between them. This CDR3 is built from 13 residues. CDR3 coding DNA: TGCGCCAGCAGCTTGACAGTCTCCTACGAGCAGTACTTC. Amino acid sequence: CASSLTVSYEQYF.

The rearrangement links TRBV27 to TRBJ1-2, with 12 bases matching TRBD1. CDR1 is MNHEY and CDR2 is SMNVEV in the germline V gene (reference sequence). This CDR3 is built from 15 residues. Unmatched junction bases numbered 6, after V lost 6 bases and J lost 4 bases. The CDR3 DNA reads as TGTGCCAGCAGACCTGAGGGACAGGGGGCCTATGGCTACACCTTC. Encoded protein: CASRPEGQGAYGYTF.

The chain combines TRBV11-2 with TRBJ1-4, with TRBD1 identical over 7 bases. Germline values: CDR1 SGHAT, CDR2 FQNNGV. The CDR3 is made up of 15 amino acids. Trimming cost V 2 bases and J 8 bases; bases outside gene matches: 8. The DNA of the CDR3 is TGTGCCAGCAGCTTATCCGGGACAGTTCGGGAAAAACTGTTTTTT. Translation gives CASSLSGTVREKLFF. Together with reference TRBV11-2 and TRBJ1-4, the CDR3 gives the full variable domain: EAGVAQSPRYKIIEKRQSVAFWCNPISGHATLYWYQQILGQGPKLLIQFQNNGVVDDSQLPKDRFSAERLKGVDSTLKIQPAKLEDSAVYLCASSLSGTVREKLFFGSGTQLSVL.

This chain links TRBV3-1 (or the pseudogene TRBV3-2) with TRBJ2-1, with D possibly matching TRBD2 (5 bases). V lost 5 bases and J lost 4, with 21 bases in between. The germline CDR1 and CDR2 sequences are LGHDT and YNNKEL (reference sequence). This CDR3 contains 17 residues. In nucleotides, the CDR3 is TGTGCCAGCAGCTCCCTTTTTAAAGGCGGGTCATACAATGAGCAGTTCTTC. This gives the protein CASSSLFKGGSYNEQFF.

The V gene is TRBV4-2, the J gene TRBJ2-7; 16 bases agree with TRBD2. CDR1 is LGHNA and CDR2 is YNFKEQ in the germline V gene. J was trimmed by 6 bases and V by 4 bases; bases with no gene match: 9. This CDR3 is built from 17 residues. The CDR3 reads CASSRGGLAGGPPEQYF. CDR3 coding DNA: TGTGCCAGCAGCCGCGGGGGACTAGCGGGAGGGCCCCCCGAGCAGTACTTC.

V and J are TRBV4-3 and TRBJ2-1; D possibly corresponds to TRBD2 (6 bases). Germline V gene sequence: CDR1 LGHNA, CDR2 YSLEER. There are 16 residues in the CDR3. The V end was cut by 3 bases, the J end by 0 bases, with 12 bases between. CDR3 residues: CASSQDGGSSYNEQFF. As DNA, the CDR3 is TGCGCCAGCAGCCAGGATGGGGGGAGCTCCTACAATGAGCAGTTCTTC.

The chain couples TRBV4-1 to TRBJ1-2; D gene uncertain. Trimming removed 5 bases from V and 2 bases from J, with 15 bases in between. The CDR3 loop spans 15 amino acids. CDR1 is MGHRA and CDR2 is YSYEKL in the germline V gene. The CDR3 sequence is CASSYTNGLNYGYTF. In DNA form, the CDR3 reads TGCGCCAGCAGCTACACAAACGGACTAAACTATGGCTACACCTTC.

V and J are TRBV6-7 and TRBJ2-7; unclear D gene. TRBV6-7 is an open reading frame whose function is uncertain. The V gene lost 0 bases and the J gene lost 2 bases, with 8 bases spanning the gap. The CDR3 runs to 14 residues. In DNA, the CDR3 is TGTGCCAGCAGTTACTCGGGCAGGACCTACGAGCAGTACTTC. Protein sequence: CASSYSGRTYEQYF.